One T cell receptor beta chain is described in this entry. Its antigen is as yet unknown. Expressed TCRB transcripts were sequenced after all isolated RNA was converted to cDNA. Sequencing was performed with immunoSEQ multiplex PCR; in TCRdb, only in-frame clones are kept and a portion is missing. The sample lists about 330,000 clones; roughly 11% were seen once. V lost 8 bases to trimming and J lost 8 bases; unmatched junction nucleotides: 5. The CDR3 is 13 amino acids. Germline loops: CDR1 SQVTM, CDR2 ANQGSEA. The data derive from a study of beta chain features in type 1 diabetes. Findings and caveats of the study: For Type 1 diabetes patients, all four CD4+ subsets carried TCRB CDR3s that were moderately but significantly shorter. Among patients, naive, central memory and Treg TCRB repertoires appeared more similar than among healthy donors.

Per donor, one heparinised blood draw averaged roughly 110 mL. The sequencing sample was made of naive CD4+ T cells from blood. This chain connects TRBV29-1 to TRBJ2-1; 14 bases align to TRBD2. The origin of this receptor is a woman younger than 45 in good health. DNA of the CDR3: TGCAGCCTGGGACTAGCGGGAGTACATGAGCAGTTCTTC. It is translated as CSLGLAGVHEQFF.